Here is one T cell receptor beta chain with its context. Its antigen is unidentified. The data derive from a study of identifying expanded T cells in peripheral blood. Findings and caveats of the study: About 1.2 clones differed between technical replicates, versus about 15 and 19 over time.

The CDR3 consists of 15 residues. Trimming took off 7 bases at V and 4 bases at J, with 20 bases between the two ends. The V gene's germline CDR1 is SGHAT and CDR2 FQDESV (reference sequence). The table came from immunoSEQ multiplex PCR; TCRdb's copy has only in-frame clones and leaves some out. The table lists under 120,000 clones, 85% to 90% of them singletons. The chain links TRBV11-1 to TRBJ2-7; tentative D call: TRBD2 (7 bases). Source material: blood. The source is a person aged 18 to 75 in good health. CDR3 DNA: TGTGCCAGCACCATTGCGGGGGCAGGACAGTACGAGCAGTACTTC. Translating gives CASTIAGAGQYEQYF.